Here is one T cell receptor (beta chain) with its context. The antigen is undetermined. This sample stems from a study of a mutant IDH1 vaccine in newly diagnosed glioma. Study summary: Therapy received beforehand was radiotherapy, temozolomide, or both, with most patients given both.

Time point meaning: week 23, last vaccination. Vaccinated patients received 300 ug of mutant IDH1 20-mer peptide per dose, with topical imiquimod. Here immunoSEQ multiplex PCR was the method, and the copy in TCRdb shows in-frame clones only, minus some. The sample holds roughly 29,000 clones, approximately 84% seen once. The TCR originated in a woman between 18 and 30 years old with glioma. The starting material was PBMCs, obtained from a glioma patient whose treatment included an IDH1 peptide vaccine.

CDR3 in DNA: TGTGCCATCAGTGAGGGGGTTACAGCCTACGAGCAGTACTTC. This gives the protein CAISEGVTAYEQYF. The chain joins TRBV10-3 to TRBJ2-7; no clear D gene. Germline assignment: CDR1 ENHRY and CDR2 SYGVKD. The CDR3 runs to 14 residues. V lost 2 bases to trimming and J lost 2 bases, with 10 bases between them.